What follows are 10 T cell receptor beta chains derived from one specimen sequenced in a study of blood T cells in healthy people across ages. PCR was performed a second time for about 7 to 11 cycles using a sample-barcoded 5' primer and a J-beta primer mix. Each CDR3 protein gets one entry after TCRdb re-called the 5' RACE reads with MiXCR. Of 500,000 to 600,000 distinct CDR3 sequences in the sample, about 25% were seen once. Specimen: blood. These receptors were collected from a woman in her seventies in good health.

The chain combines TRBV12-3 or TRBV12-4 with TRBJ2-5; TRBD2 matches 8 bases. With V trimmed by 7 bases and J by 1 base, 8 bases remained unmatched. The CDR3 has 15 amino acids. CDR3 coding DNA: TGTGCCAGCACCTCTTCACTAGCGGTCCAAGAGACCCAGTACTTC. Amino acids: CASTSSLAVQETQYF.

This clonotype was observed a few times. A junction end diverges from the germline sequence, so it may reflect a read error. The gene calls are TRBV19 and TRBJ1-5; possible D gene TRBD1, 5 bases. This CDR3 has 13 amino acids. Germline CDR1 LNHDA, CDR2 SQIVND (reference sequence). CDR3 nucleotides: TGTGCCAGTAGTATAAGGGGACCTAGGCCCCGGCATTTT. Translating it yields CASSIRGPRPRHF.

This chain links TRBV6-5 with TRBJ2-5; TRBD2 might be the D (6 bases). In germline, CDR1 is MNHEY, CDR2 SVGAGI. Trimming pared 6 bases from V and 7 bases from J, leaving 15 bases between. The CDR3 totals 13 residues. CDR3 nucleotides: TGTGCCAGCAGGGGACTTCTCGGAGGGACCCAGTACTTC. This encodes CASRGLLGGTQYF.

V usage is TRBV2 and J usage is TRBJ2-7; no clear D. Germline CDR1 is SNHLY and CDR2 is FYNNEI. V was clipped by 0 bases and J by 7 bases, with 13 bases between them. This CDR3 region has 14 residues. CDR3 loop: CASSEASQSREQYF. DNA for the CDR3: TGTGCCAGCAGTGAAGCGTCCCAGTCCCGAGAGCAGTACTTC.

The genes are TRBV6-2 or TRBV6-3 and TRBJ2-7; 10 bases are shared with TRBD1. CDR1 and CDR2 from the germline V gene are MNHEY and SVGEGT. Unmatched junction bases numbered 6, after V lost 6 bases and J lost 4 bases. The CDR3 has 14 residues. The CDR3 nucleotides are TGTGCCAGCAGGATCCGGGACAGGGGATACGAGCAGTACTTC. Translating gives CASRIRDRGYEQYF.

V and J are TRBV20-1 and TRBJ1-1, with TRBD1 as a possible D gene (5 bases). The CDR3 extends over 13 amino acids. CDR1 and CDR2 from the germline V gene are DFQATT and SNEGSKA (reference sequence). Trimming left V 1 base short and J 6 bases short, with 12 bases between. The CDR3 protein is CSARGRRGAEAFF. In nucleotides, the CDR3 is TGCAGTGCTAGAGGGCGGAGGGGTGCTGAAGCTTTCTTT.

The J gene is TRBJ1-2, the V gene TRBV6-6; TRBD1 aligns across 7 bases. V shed 4 bases and J 6 bases; nucleotides not matched to a gene: 8. Germline V gene data show CDR1 as MNHNY and CDR2 as SVGAGI (reference sequence). CDR3 length: 14 amino acids. CDR3 DNA sequence: TGTGCCAGCAGTTTTAACCGACAGGGTAATGGCTACACCTTC. Translated: CASSFNRQGNGYTF.

The table lists this clonotype with a few counts. CDR3 loop: CAISESLGTISYEQYF. CDR3 sequence (DNA): TGTGCCATCAGTGAGTCATTGGGAACTATCTCCTACGAGCAGTACTTC. This chain joins TRBV10-3 and TRBJ2-7; D remains unclear. CDR3 size: 16 residues. The ends were cut back, 0 bases at V and 0 bases at J, with 12 bases in the middle. Germline lookup yields CDR1 ENHRY and CDR2 SYGVKD.

A word on this clonotype: A much larger clonotype is one base distant, so this may be a read error. The chain recombines TRBV6-2 or TRBV6-3 with TRBJ2-1; the D is unclear. The J call is in doubt because the DNA end fits TRBJ2-7 better. Germline assignment: CDR1 MNHEY and CDR2 SVGEGT. This CDR3 has 12 amino acids. Here the CDR3 DNA reads TGTGCCAGCAGTTACTTCTCCTACGAGCAGTACTTC. This sequence encodes CASSYFSYEQYF.

The chain is built from TRBV7-3 and TRBJ2-1, with no clear D. Germline V gives CDR1 SGHTA, CDR2 FQGTGA. There are 13 residues in the CDR3. V lost 2 bases, J lost 8 bases, and 10 bases lay in between. In DNA, the CDR3 is TGTGCCAGCAGCTTAGGTTTATCCGATGAGCAGTTCTTC. As protein: CASSLGLSDEQFF.